The 2 T cell receptor beta chains below were found in one sample sequenced in a study of Ad26.COV2.S vaccination and SARS-CoV-2 variants (TCRdb year 2021). Read against the paper, the sample's treatment or condition label means: 19 received Ad26.COV2.S at low or high dose, single or two shots; five or six received placebo; per-sample allocation not given. Repertoires of vaccine and placebo recipients were sequenced from samples collected on day 63 after the first injection. Library generation was performed with the immunoSEQ multiplex PCR assay. Drawn from immuneACCESS, this table holds only the in-frame rearrangements with V and J called that TCRdb kept. Clones are partly lost; checked studies trace under half to an unresolved V gene and leave the rest unexplained. The sample data list over 400,000 clones, and around 91% of these were observed just once. The top ten constitute under 4.5% of the sample.

The sequencing here drew on peripheral blood, taken in a trial of Ad26.COV2.S vaccine versus placebo. The receptors were gathered from a person aged 18 to 59 who received the Ad26.COV2.S COVID-19 vaccine or a placebo.

The chain couples TRBV24-1 to TRBJ2-3; perhaps D is TRBD1 or TRBD2 (5 bases each). In germline, CDR1 is KGHDR, CDR2 SFDVKD. The V end was cut by 5 bases, the J end by 6 bases, with 23 bases between. CDR3 length: 17 residues. CDR3 loop: CATSATIGVQQADTQYF. For the CDR3, the DNA is TGTGCCACCAGTGCCACCATCGGGGTCCAACAGGCTGATACGCAGTATTTT.

This clone was observed a single time. The J gene is TRBJ2-2, the V gene TRBV25-1; 8 bases align to TRBD2. Looked up from germline, CDR1 is MGHDK and CDR2 is SYGVNS. J gave up 3 bases and V 6 bases, and 9 bases lay outside the gene matches. The CDR3 runs 16 residues. The CDR3 nucleotides read TGTGCCAGCAGATCCCCGGCTAGCGGGTACACCGGGGAGCTGTTTTTT. This codes for CASRSPASGYTGELFF.